Detailed here is one TCR beta chain. Its matching antigen is unknown. Different DNA sequences within this sample yield the same CDR3. This sample was taken from a study of shared clonotypes between healthy human individuals. Overall study findings and caveats: Sampling covered blood only; tissue repertoires likely differ.

V was clipped by 2 bases and J by 0 bases, with 5 bases between them. Germline V gene data show CDR1 as KGHSH and CDR2 as LQKENI. The CDR3 length is 14 residues. Profiling relied on immunoSEQ multiplex PCR, and the TCRdb table lists in-frame clones only, not all of them. Of 950,000 to 1,200,000 clones in the sample, roughly 77% were seen once. V and J are TRBV18 and TRBJ1-5; the D is unclear. Sequenced: memory CD4+ T cells from PBMCs. Subset meaning: CD45RA-negative fraction. The sequence derives from a man between 18 and 35 years old in good health. Some clones in this sample may be carry-over from other donors' samples. The CDR3, as DNA: TGTGCCAGCTCACCAGGGGATAGCAATCAGCCCCAGCATTTT. This codes for CASSPGDSNQPQHF.